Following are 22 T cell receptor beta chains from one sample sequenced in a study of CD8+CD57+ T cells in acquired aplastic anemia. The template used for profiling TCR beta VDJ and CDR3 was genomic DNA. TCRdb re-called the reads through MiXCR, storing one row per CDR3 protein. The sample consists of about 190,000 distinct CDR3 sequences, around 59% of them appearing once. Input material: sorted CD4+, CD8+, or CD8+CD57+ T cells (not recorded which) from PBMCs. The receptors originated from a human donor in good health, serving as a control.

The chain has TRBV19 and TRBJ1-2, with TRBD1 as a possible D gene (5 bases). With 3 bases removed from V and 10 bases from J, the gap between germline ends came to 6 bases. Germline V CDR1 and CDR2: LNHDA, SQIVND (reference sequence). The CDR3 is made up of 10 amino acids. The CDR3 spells CASSMGDYTF. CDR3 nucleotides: TGTGCCAGTAGTATGGGGGACTACACCTTC.

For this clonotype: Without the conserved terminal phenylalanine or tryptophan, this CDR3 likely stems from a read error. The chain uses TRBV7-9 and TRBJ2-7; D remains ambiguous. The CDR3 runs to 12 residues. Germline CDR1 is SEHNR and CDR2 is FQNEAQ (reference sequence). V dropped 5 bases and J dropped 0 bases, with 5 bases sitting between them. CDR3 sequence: CASSRLSYEQYL. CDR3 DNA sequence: TGTGCCAGCAGCCGCCTCTCCTACGAGCAGTACCTC.

CDR3 region: CSARDPASGGHTDTQYF. CDR3 nucleotide sequence: TGCAGTGCTAGAGATCCTGCTAGCGGGGGGCACACAGATACGCAGTATTTT. This chain connects TRBV20-1 to TRBJ2-3, with 11 bases that match TRBD2. V gave up 0 bases and J gave up 2 bases; unmatched junction bases: 7. Germline CDR1 is DFQATT and CDR2 is SNEGSKA (reference sequence). The CDR3 covers 17 residues.

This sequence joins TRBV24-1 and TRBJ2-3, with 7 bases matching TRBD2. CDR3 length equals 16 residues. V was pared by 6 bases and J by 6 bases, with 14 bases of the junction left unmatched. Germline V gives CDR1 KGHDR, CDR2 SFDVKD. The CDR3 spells CATSKVAGAGGDTQYF. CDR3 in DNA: TGTGCCACCAGTAAGGTCGCGGGAGCCGGAGGGGATACGCAGTATTTT.

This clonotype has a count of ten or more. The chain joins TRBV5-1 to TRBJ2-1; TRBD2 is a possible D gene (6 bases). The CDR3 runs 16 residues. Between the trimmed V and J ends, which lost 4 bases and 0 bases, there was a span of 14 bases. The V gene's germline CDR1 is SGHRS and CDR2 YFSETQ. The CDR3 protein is CASSRNAGPSYNEQFF. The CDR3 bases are TGCGCCAGCAGCCGGAACGCGGGACCCTCCTACAATGAGCAGTTCTTC.

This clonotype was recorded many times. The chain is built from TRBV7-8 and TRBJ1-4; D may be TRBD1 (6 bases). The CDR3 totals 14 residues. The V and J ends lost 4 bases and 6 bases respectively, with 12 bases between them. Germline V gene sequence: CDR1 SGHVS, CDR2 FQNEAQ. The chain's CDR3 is CASSSGQSYEKLFF. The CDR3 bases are TGTGCCAGCAGCTCAGGACAGTCTTATGAAAAACTGTTTTTT.

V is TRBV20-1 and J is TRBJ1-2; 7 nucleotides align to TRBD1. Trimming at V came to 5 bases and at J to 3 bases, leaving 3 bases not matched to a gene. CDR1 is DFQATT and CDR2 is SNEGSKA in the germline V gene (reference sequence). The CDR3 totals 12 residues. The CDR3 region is CSALTGDYGYTF. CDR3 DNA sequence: TGCAGTGCTTTAACAGGGGACTATGGCTACACCTTC.

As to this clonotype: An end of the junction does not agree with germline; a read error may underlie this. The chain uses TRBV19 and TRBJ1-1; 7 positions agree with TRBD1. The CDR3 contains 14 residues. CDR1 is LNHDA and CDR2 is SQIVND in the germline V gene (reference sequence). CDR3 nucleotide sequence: TGTGCTAGTAGCCGGACAGGCCTGAGCACTGAAGCTTTCTTT. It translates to CASSRTGLSTEAFF.

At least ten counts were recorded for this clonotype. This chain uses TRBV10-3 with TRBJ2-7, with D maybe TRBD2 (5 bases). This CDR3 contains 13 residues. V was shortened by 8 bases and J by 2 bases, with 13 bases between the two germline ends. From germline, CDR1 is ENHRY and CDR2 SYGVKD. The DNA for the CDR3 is TGTGCCATCGGAGGAGAATCAACCTACGAGCAGTACTTC. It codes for CAIGGESTYEQYF.

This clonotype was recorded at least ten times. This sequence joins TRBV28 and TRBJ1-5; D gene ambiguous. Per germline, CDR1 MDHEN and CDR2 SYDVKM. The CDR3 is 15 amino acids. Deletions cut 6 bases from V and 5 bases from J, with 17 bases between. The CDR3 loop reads CASRGSGSTYQPQHF. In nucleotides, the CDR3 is TGTGCCAGCAGGGGTTCGGGTTCCACTTATCAGCCCCAGCATTTT.

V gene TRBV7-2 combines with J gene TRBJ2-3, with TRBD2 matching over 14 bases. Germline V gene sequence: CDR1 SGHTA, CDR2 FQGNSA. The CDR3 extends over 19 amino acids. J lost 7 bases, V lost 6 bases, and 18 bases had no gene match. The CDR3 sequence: CASSLYGGPTSGGAYTQYF. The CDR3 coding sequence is TGTGCCAGCAGTTTATACGGGGGTCCGACTAGCGGGGGGGCTTATACGCAGTATTTT.

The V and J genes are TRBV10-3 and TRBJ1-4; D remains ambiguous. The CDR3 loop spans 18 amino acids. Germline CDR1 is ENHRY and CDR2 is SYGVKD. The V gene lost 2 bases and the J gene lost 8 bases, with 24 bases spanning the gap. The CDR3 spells CAISETPRKHPSGEKLFF. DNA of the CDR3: TGTGCCATCAGTGAGACCCCCCGTAAGCACCCAAGCGGGGAAAAACTGTTTTTT.

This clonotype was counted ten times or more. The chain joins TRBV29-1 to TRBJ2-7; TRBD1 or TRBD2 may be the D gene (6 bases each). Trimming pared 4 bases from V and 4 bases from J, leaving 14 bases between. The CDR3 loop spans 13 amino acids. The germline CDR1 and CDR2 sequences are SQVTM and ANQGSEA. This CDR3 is CSVVGGAEYEQYF. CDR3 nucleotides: TGCAGCGTTGTGGGGGGCGCAGAGTACGAGCAGTACTTC.

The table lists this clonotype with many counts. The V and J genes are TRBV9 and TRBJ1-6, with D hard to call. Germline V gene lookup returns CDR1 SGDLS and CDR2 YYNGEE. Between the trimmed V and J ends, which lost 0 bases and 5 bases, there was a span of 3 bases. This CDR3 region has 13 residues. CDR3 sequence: CASSVAHNSPLHF. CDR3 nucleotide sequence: TGTGCCAGCAGCGTAGCTCATAATTCACCCCTCCACTTT.

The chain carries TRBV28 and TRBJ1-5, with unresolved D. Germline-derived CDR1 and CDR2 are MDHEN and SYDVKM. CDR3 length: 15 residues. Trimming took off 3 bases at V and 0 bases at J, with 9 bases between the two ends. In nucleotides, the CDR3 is TGTGCCAGCAGTTTTGGATGGTATAGCAATCAGCCCCAGCATTTT. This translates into CASSFGWYSNQPQHF.

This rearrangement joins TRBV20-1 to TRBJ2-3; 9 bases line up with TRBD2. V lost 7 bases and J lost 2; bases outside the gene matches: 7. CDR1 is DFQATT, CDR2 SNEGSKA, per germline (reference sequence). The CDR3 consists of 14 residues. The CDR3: CSVGGGGYTDTQYF. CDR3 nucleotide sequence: TGCAGTGTGGGCGGGGGGGGTTACACAGATACGCAGTATTTT.

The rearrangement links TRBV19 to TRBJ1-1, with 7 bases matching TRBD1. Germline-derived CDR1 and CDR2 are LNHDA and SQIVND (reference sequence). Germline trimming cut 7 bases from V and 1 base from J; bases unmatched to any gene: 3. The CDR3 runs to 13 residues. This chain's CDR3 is CASNDRANTEAFF. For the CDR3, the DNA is TGTGCCAGTAACGACAGGGCGAACACTGAAGCTTTCTTT.

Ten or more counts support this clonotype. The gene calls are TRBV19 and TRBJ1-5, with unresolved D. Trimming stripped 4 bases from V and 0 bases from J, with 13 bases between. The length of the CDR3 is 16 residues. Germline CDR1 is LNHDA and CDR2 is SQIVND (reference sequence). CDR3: CASSNGGLGSNQPQHF. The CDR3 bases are TGTGCCAGTAGTAACGGAGGTCTGGGTAGCAATCAGCCCCAGCATTTT.

CDR3 amino acids: CASRRSGVWAEQYF. In nucleotides, the CDR3 is TGTGCCAGCAGGAGATCAGGGGTATGGGCCGAGCAGTACTTC. The V and J genes are TRBV2 and TRBJ2-7; TRBD1 might be the D (6 bases). There are 14 residues in the CDR3. CDR1 and CDR2 from the germline V gene are SNHLY and FYNNEI. With 6 bases removed from V and 6 bases from J, the gap between germline ends came to 18 bases. The whole variable domain, remainder taken from reference TRBV2 and TRBJ2-7, is EPEVTQTPSHQVTQMGQEVILRCVPISNHLYFYWYRQILGQKVEFLVSFYNNEISEKSEIFDDQFSVERPDGSNFTLKIRSTKLEDSAMYFCASRRSGVWAEQYFGPGTRLTVT.

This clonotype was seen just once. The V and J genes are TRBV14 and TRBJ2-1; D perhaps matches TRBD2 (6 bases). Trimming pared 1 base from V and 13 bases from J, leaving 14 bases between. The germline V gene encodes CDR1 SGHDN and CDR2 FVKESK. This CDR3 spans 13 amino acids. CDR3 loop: CASSQAGLQIQFF. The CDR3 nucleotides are TGTGCCAGCAGCCAAGCGGGACTTCAAATACAGTTCTTC.

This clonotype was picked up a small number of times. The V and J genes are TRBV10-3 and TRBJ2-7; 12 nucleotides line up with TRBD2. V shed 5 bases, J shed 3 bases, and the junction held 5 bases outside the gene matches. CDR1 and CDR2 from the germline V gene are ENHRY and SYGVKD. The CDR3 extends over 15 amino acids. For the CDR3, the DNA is TGTGCCATCAGTAGACTAGCGGGAGCAATCTACGAGCAGTACTTC. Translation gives CAISRLAGAIYEQYF.

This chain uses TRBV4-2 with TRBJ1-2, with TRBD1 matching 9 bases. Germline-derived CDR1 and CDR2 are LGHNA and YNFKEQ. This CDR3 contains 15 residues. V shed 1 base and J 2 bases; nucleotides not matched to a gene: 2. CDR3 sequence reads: CASSQAGQGNYGYTF. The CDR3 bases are TGTGCCAGCAGCCAAGCGGGACAGGGAAACTATGGCTACACCTTC.